This T cell receptor beta chain emerged from a study of vaccination and CD4 T cells after COVID-19. Researchers used the Oncomine TCR Beta short-read assay to sequence DNA from cultured CD4+ T cells. The source of extracted genomic DNA was cultured CD4+ T cells. MiXCR was run by TCRdb on the PCR reads, yielding one entry per CDR3 protein. In the table there are about 12,000 distinct CDR3 sequences, 37% of which are singletons. Noted treatment: approximately nine-day PBMC culture with coronavirus spike peptide pools or control peptides (ViraFEST assay). CD4+ T-cell collection from the unexposed donor predated the COVID-19 pandemic (2011-2018). Negative selection yielded CD4+ T cells from day-10 cultures. Remarks on this clonotype: Its antigen remains unknown.

The sequence was collected from a human donor in good health. Material: CD4+ T cells from blood, cultured in vitro.

CDR3 sequence: CASSPRTADSAVQYF. The CDR3 coding sequence is TGTGCCAGCTCACCACGGACAGCGGACTCCGCTGTGCAGTACTTC. This rearrangement joins TRBV18 to TRBJ2-7, with a weak D call TRBD1 (6 bases). This CDR3 region has 15 residues. Germline V lookup: CDR1 KGHSH, CDR2 LQKENI. Trimming stripped 1 base from V and 9 bases from J, with 19 bases between. Complete variable domain (other parts from reference TRBV18 and TRBJ2-7): NAGVMQNPRHLVRRRGQEARLRCSPMKGHSHVYWYRQLPEEGLKFMVYLQKENIIDESGMPKERFSAEFPKEGPSILRIQQVVRGDSAAYFCASSPRTADSAVQYFGPGTRLTVT.